This TCR beta chain derives from a study of blood T cell repertoires in COVID-19. Across the study: T cells, B-cell-depleted T cells, or PBMCs supplied cDNA or gDNA.

This CDR3 spans 21 amino acids. V shed 2 bases and J 2 bases; nucleotides not matched to a gene: 18. Germline loops: CDR1 MNHNS, CDR2 SASEGT. Two negative PCRs, clearance, or symptom resolution were required of recovered Cohort 3 donors. In the authors' methods: The assay estimated nucleated cells by amplifying reference gene primers. Clones were read by immunoSEQ multiplex PCR, and TCRdb kept only the in-frame ones, dropping some. V, J and clone size reflect that table, while D and trimming were determined from the DNA. Of approximately 200,000 clones listed, 84% were seen once; the top ten hold roughly 3.2%.

Sequences were obtained from PBMCs or T cells enriched from blood (not recorded which). This chain uses TRBV6-1 with TRBJ2-3, with TRBD2 matching over 11 bases. The sequence derives from a woman in her 30s who had recovered from COVID-19. CDR3 in DNA: TGTGCCAGCAGTGAAACGTATCTAGCGGGGGGCCTCCTGACGTACACAGATACGCAGTATTTT. Protein sequence: CASSETYLAGGLLTYTDTQYF.